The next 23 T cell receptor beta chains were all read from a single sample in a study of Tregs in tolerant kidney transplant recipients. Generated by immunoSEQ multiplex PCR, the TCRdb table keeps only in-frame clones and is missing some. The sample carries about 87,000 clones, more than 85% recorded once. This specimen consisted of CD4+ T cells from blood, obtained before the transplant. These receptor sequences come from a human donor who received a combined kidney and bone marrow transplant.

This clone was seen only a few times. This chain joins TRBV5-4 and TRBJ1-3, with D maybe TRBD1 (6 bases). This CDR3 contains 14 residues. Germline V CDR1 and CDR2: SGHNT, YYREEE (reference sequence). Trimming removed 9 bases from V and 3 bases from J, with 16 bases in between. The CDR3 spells CAIHATGLGNTIYF. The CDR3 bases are TGTGCCATCCACGCAACAGGGCTTGGAAACACCATATATTTT.

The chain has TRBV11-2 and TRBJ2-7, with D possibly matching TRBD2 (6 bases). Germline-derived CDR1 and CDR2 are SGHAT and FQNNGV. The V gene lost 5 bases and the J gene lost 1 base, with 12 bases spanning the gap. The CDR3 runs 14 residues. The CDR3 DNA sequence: TGTGCCAGCAGCCCCCAGACTAGTTCCTACGAGCAGTACTTC. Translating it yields CASSPQTSSYEQYF.

CDR3 DNA sequence: TGTGCCAGCAGGGGGACAGGCGGGCTGTGGCAGCCCCAGCATTTT. Protein product: CASRGTGGLWQPQHF. The chain recombines TRBV27 with TRBJ1-5, with 8 bases that match TRBD1. CDR1 and CDR2 from the germline V gene are MNHEY and SMNVEV (reference sequence). The CDR3 spans 15 residues. With 6 bases clipped from V and 7 bases from J, the junction kept 11 bases outside the gene matches.

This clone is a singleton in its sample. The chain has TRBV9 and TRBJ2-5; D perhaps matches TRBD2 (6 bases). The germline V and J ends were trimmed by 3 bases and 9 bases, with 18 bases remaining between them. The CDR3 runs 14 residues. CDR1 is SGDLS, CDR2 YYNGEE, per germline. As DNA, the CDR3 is TGTGCCAGCAGCGAAGCGGGCCAGGCAGGGCCCCAGTACTTC. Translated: CASSEAGQAGPQYF.

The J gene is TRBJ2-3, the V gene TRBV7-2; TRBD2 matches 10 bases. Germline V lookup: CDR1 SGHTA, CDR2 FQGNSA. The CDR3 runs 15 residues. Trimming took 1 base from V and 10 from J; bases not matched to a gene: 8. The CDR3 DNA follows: TGTGCCAGCAGCTTAGTAGCGGGAGGCCGTAAGGCGCAGTATTTT. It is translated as CASSLVAGGRKAQYF.

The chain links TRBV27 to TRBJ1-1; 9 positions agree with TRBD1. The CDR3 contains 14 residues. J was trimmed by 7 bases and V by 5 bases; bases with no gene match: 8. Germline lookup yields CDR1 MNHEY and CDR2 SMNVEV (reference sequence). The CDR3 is CASSVWDRVSEAFF. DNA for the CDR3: TGTGCCAGCAGTGTATGGGACAGGGTGAGTGAAGCTTTCTTT.

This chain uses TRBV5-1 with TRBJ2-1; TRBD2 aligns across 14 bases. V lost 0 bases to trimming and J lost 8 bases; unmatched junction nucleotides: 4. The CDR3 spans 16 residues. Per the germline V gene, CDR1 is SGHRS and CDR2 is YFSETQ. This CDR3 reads CASSLDGTSGSDEQFF. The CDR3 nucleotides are TGCGCCAGCAGCTTGGACGGGACTAGCGGGAGCGATGAGCAGTTCTTC.

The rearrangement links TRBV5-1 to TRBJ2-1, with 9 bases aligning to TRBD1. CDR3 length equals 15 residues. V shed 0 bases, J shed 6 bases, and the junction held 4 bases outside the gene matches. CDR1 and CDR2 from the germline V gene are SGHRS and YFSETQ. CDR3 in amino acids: CASSLVLQGANEQFF. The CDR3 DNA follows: TGCGCCAGCAGCTTGGTCTTACAGGGGGCCAATGAGCAGTTCTTC.

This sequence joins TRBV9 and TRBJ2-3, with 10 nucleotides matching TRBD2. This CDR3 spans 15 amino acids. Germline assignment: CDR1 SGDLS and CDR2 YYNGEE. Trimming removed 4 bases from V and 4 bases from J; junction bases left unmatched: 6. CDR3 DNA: TGTGCCAGCAGCTTAAGCGGGGGGGCCTCAGATACGCAGTATTTT. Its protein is CASSLSGGASDTQYF.

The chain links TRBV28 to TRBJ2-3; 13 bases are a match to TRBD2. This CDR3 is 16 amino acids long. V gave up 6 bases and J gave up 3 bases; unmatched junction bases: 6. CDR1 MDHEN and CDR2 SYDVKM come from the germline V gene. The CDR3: CASRGTSGVRTDTQYF. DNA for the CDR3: TGTGCCAGCAGGGGGACTAGCGGGGTCCGGACAGATACGCAGTATTTT.

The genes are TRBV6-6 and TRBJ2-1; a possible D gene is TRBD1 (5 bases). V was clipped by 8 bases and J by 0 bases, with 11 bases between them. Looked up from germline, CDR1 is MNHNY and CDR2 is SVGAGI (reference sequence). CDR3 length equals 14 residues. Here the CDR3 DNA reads TGTGCCAGCCAAAAGGGGTACTCCTACAATGAGCAGTTCTTC. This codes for CASQKGYSYNEQFF.

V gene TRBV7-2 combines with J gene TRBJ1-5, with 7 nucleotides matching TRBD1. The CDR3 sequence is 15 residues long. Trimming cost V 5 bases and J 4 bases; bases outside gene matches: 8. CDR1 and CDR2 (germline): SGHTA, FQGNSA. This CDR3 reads CASSQEGGQNQPQHF. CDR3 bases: TGTGCCAGCAGCCAAGAAGGGGGCCAGAATCAGCCCCAGCATTTT. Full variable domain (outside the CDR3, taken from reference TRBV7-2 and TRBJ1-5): GAGVSQSPSNKVTEKGKDVELRCDPISGHTALYWYRQSLGQGLEFLIYFQGNSAPDKSGLPSDRFSAERTGGSVSTLTIQRTQQEDSAVYLCASSQEGGQNQPQHFGDGTRLSIL.

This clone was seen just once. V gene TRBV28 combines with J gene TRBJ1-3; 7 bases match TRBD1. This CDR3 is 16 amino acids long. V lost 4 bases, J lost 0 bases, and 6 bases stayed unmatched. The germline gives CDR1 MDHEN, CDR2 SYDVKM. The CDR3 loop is CASSSTGDFSGNTIYF. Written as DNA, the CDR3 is TGTGCCAGCAGTTCCACAGGGGATTTCTCTGGAAACACCATATATTTT.

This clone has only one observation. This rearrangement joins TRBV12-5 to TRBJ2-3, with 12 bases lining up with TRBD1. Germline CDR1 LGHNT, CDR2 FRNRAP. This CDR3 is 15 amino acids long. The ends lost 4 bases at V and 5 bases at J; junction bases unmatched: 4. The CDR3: CASGSGQGARDTQYF. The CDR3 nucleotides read TGTGCTAGTGGTTCGGGACAGGGGGCGCGAGATACGCAGTATTTT.

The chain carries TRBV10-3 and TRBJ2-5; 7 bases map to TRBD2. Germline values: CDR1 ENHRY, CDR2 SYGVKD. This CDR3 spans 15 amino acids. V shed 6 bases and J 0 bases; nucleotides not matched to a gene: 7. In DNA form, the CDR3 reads TGTGCCATCAGCGTAGCGGGTAATTACCAAGAGACCCAGTACTTC. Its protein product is CAISVAGNYQETQYF.

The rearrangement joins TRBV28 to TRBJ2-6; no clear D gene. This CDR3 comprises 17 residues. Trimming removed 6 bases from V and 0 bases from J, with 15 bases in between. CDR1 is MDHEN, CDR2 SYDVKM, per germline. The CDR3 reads CASRRTGFHSGANVLTF. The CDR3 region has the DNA TGTGCCAGCAGACGAACCGGGTTTCACTCTGGGGCCAACGTCCTGACTTTC.

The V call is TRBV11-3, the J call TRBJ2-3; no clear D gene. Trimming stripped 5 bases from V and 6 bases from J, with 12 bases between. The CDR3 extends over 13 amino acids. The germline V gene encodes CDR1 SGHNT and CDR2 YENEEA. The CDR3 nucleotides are TGTGCCAGCAGCCACACTTCAGGCGATACGCAGTATTTT. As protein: CASSHTSGDTQYF. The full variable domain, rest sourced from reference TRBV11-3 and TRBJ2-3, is EAGVVQSPRYKIIEKKQPVAFWCNPISGHNTLYWYLQNLGQGPELLIRYENEEAVDDSQLPKDRFSAERLKGVDSTLKIQPAELGDSAVYLCASSHTSGDTQYFGPGTRLTVL.

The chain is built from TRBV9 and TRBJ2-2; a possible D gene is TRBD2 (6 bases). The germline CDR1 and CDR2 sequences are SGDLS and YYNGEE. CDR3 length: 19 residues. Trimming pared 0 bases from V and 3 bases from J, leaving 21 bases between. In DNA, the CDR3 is TGTGCCAGCAGCGTAGGCCCTAGCGCGGGTGGAAGGGACACCGGGGAGCTGTTTTTT. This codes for CASSVGPSAGGRDTGELFF.

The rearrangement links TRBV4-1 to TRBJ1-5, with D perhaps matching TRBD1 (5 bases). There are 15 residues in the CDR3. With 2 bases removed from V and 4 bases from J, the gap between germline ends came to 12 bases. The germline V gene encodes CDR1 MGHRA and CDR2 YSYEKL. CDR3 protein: CASSQNSGGNQPQHF. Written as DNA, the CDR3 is TGCGCCAGCAGCCAAAATTCCGGGGGAAATCAGCCCCAGCATTTT.

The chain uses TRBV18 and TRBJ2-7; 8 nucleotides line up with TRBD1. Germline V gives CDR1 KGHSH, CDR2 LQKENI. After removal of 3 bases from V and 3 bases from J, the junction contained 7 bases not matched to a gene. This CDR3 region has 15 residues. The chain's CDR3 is CASSPGQGQLYEQYF. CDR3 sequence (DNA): TGTGCCAGCTCACCTGGACAGGGCCAGCTCTACGAGCAGTACTTC.

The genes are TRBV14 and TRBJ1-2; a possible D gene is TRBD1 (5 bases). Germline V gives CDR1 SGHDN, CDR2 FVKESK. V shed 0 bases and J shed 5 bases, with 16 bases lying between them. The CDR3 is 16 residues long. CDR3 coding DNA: TGTGCCAGCAGCCAAGACGAAAAGGGGTCTTGGTATGGCTACACCTTC. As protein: CASSQDEKGSWYGYTF.

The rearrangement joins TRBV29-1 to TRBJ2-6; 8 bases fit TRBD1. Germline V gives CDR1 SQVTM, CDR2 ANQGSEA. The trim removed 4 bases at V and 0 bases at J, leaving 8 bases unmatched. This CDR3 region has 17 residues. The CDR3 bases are TGCAGCGTTGTGGGGACAGGAGGGTTCTCTGGGGCCAACGTCCTGACTTTC. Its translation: CSVVGTGGFSGANVLTF.

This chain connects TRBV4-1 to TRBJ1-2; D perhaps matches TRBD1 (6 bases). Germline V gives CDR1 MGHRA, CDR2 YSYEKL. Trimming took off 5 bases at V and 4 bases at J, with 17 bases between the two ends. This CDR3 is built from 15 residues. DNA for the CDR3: TGCGCCAGCAGCAACCCCAGGGGCGAGGGCTATGGCTACACCTTC. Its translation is CASSNPRGEGYGYTF.